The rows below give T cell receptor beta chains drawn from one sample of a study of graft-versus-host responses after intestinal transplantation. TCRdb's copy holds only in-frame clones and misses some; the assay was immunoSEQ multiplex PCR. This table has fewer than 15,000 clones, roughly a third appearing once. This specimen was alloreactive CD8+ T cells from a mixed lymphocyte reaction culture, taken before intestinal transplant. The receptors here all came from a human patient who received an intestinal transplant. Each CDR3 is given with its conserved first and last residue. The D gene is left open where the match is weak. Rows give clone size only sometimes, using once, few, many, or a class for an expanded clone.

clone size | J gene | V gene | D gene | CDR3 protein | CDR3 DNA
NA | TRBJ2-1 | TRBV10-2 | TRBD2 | CASSEYQRGDSYNEQFF | TGCGCCAGCAGTGAGTACCAGCGGGGGGACTCCTACAATGAGCAGTTCTTC
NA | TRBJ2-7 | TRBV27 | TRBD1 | CASSPGTGGYEQYF | TGTGCCAGCAGTCCCGGGACAGGGGGGTACGAGCAGTACTTC
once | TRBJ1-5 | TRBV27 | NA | CASGLYSNQPQHF | TGTGCCAGCGGTCTCTATAGCAATCAGCCCCAGCATTTT
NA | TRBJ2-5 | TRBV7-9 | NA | CASSQTLHETQYF | TGTGCCAGCAGCCAAACGCTACACGAGACCCAGTACTTC
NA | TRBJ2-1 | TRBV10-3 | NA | CAISPSSSPYNEQFF | TGTGCCATCAGTCCCAGTTCATCCCCCTACAATGAGCAGTTCTTC
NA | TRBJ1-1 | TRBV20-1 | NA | CSRTENTEAFF | TGCAGTAGGACAGAGAACACTGAAGCTTTCTTT
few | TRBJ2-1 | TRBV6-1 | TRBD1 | CASRLGQLSEQFF | TGTGCCAGCAGGCTGGGACAGTTATCTGAGCAGTTCTTC
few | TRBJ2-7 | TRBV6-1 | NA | CASSNFGLEQYF | TGTGCCAGCTCTAATTTCGGCCTCGAGCAGTACTTC
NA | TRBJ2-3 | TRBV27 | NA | CASSTKPLTHIGTDTQYF | TGTGCCAGCAGTACCAAACCGCTAACACATATCGGCACAGATACGCAGTATTTT
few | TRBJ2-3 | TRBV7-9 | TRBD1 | CASSLPGQGSSDTQYF | TGTGCCAGCAGCCTTCCTGGACAGGGGTCATCAGATACGCAGTATTTT
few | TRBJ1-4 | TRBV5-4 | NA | CASSPSGTTNEKLFF | TGTGCCAGCAGCCCCTCAGGAACAACCAATGAAAAACTGTTTTTT